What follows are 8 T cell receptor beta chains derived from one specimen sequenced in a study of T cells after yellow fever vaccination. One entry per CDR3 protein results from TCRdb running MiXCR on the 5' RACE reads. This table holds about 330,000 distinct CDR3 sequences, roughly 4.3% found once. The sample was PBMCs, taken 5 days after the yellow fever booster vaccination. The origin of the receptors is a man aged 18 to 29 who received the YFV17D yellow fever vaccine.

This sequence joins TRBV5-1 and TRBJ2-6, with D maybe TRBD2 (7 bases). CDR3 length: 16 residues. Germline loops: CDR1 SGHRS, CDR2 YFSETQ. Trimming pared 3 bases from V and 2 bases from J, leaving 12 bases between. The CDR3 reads CASSWGGSTGANVLTF. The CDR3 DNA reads TGCGCCAGCAGCTGGGGGGGCTCTACTGGGGCCAACGTCCTGACTTTC.

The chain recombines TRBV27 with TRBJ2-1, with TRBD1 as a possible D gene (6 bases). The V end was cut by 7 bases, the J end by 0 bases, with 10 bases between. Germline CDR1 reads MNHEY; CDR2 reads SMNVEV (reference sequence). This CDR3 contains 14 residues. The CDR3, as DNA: TGTGCCAGCACCACAGGGAGCTCCTACAATGAGCAGTTCTTC. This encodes CASTTGSSYNEQFF.

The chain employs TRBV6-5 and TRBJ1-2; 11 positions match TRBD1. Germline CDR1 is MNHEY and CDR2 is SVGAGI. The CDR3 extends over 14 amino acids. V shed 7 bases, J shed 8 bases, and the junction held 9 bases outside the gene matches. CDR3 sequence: CASNRGQGAGGYTF. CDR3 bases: TGTGCCAGCAACCGAGGACAGGGGGCGGGAGGCTACACCTTC.

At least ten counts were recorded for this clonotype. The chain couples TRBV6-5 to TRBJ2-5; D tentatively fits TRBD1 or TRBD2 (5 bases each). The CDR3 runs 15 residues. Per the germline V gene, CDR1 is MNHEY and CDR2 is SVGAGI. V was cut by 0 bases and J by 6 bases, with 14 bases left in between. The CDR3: CASSYSMGVGKTQYF. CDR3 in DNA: TGTGCCAGCAGTTACTCGATGGGGGTGGGGAAGACCCAGTACTTC.

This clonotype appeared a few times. The CDR3 DNA sequence: TGTGCCAGCAGCTTAGATCCCCGGGTTTATGGCTACACCTTC. This encodes CASSLDPRVYGYTF. This chain uses TRBV11-2 with TRBJ1-2; D unresolved. The CDR3 has 14 amino acids. With 0 bases removed from V and 5 bases from J, the gap between germline ends came to 10 bases. Germline values: CDR1 SGHAT, CDR2 FQNNGV.

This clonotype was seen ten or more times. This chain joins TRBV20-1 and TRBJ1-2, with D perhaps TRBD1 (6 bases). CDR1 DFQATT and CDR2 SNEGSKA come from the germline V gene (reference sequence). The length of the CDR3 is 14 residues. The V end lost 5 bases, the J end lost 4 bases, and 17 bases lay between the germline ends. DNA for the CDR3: TGCAGTGCTGGGGATACCACAGGGTCCTATGGCTACACCTTC. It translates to CSAGDTTGSYGYTF.

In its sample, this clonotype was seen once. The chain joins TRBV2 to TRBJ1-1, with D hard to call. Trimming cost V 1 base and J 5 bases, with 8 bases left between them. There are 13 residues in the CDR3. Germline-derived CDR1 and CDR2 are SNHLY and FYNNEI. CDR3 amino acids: CASSEGRSTEAFF. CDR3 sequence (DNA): TGTGCCAGCAGTGAAGGCAGGAGTACTGAAGCTTTCTTT. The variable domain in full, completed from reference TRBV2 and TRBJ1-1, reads EPEVTQTPSHQVTQMGQEVILRCVPISNHLYFYWYRQILGQKVEFLVSFYNNEISEKSEIFDDQFSVERPDGSNFTLKIRSTKLEDSAMYFCASSEGRSTEAFFGQGTRLTVV.

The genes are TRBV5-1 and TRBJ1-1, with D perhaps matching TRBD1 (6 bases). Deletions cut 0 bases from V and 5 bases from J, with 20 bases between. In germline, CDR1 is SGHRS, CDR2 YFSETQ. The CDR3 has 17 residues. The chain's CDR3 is CASSLEGGGPGTTEAFF. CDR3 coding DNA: TGCGCCAGCAGCTTGGAGGGCGGGGGGCCAGGGACTACTGAAGCTTTCTTT.